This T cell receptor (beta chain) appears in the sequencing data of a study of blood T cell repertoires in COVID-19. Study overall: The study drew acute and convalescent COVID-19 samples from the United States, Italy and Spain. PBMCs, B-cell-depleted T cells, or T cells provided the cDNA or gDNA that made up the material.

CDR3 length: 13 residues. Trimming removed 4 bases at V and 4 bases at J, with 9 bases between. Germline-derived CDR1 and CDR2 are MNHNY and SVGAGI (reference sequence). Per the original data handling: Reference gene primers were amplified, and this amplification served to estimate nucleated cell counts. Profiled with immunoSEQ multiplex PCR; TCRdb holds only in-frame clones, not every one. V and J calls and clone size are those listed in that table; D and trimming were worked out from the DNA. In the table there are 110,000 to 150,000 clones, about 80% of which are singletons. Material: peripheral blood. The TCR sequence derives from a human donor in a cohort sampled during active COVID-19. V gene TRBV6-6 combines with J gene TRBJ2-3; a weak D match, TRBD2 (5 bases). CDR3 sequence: CASSSRGPDTQYF. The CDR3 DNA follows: TGTGCCAGCAGTTCGCGAGGGCCAGATACGCAGTATTTT.